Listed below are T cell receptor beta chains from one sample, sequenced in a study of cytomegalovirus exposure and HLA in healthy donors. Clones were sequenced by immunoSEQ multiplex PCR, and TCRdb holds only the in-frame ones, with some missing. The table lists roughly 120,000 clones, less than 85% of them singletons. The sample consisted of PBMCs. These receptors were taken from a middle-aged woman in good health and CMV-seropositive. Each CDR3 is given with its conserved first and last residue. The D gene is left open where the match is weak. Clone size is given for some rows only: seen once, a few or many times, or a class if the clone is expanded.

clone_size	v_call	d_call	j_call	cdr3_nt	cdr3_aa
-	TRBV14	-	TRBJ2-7	TGTGCCAGCAGCCAACGGGGTTGGGAGCAGTACTTC	CASSQRGWEQYF
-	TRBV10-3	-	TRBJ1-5	TGTGCCGCAAGCCGGGCCAAGGGGGGGAATCAGCCCCAGCATTTT	CAASRAKGGNQPQHF
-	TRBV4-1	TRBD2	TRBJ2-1	TGCGCCAGCAGCCAAGTTAGCGGGGGGAACAATGAGCAGTTCTTC	CASSQVSGGNNEQFF
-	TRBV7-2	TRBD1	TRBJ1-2	TGTGCCAGCAGCGCCTCCCGGACAGGGATCATCGATGGCTACACCTTC	CASSASRTGIIDGYTF
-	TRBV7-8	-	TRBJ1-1	TGTGCCAGCAGCCGAAATTCAGGTCTGAACACTGAAGCTTTCTTT	CASSRNSGLNTEAFF
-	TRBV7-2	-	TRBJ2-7	TGTGCCAGCAGCTTAGAAACTAGCCTAAGGTCCTACGAGCAGTACTTC	CASSLETSLRSYEQYF
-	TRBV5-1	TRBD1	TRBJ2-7	TGCGCCAGCAGCTTTGGGGACAGCCGCTACGAGCAGTACTTC	CASSFGDSRYEQYF
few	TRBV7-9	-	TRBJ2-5	TGTGCCAGCAGCCTAGGGGGGGGCCAAGAGACCCAGTACTTC	CASSLGGGQETQYF
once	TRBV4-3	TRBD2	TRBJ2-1	TGCGCCAGCAGCCAAGGCAGTAGCGGGAGGGGCGCCTACAATGAGCAGTTCTTC	CASSQGSSGRGAYNEQFF
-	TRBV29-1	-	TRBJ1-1	TGCAGCGTTGCGTTCACTGAGGCTTTCTTT	CSVAFTEAFF
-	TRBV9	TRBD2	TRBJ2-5	TGTGCCAGCAGCGTAGGCGGCGGGGGGCGCGGGGGGGAGACCCAGTACTTC	CASSVGGGGRGGETQYF
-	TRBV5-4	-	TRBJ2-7	TGTGCCAGCAGCCAGCGGACAGTGAAGAACGAGCAGTACTTC	CASSQRTVKNEQYF
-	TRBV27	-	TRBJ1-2	TGTGCCAGCAGTTCCCTCCGGGACTATGGCTACACCTTC	CASSSLRDYGYTF
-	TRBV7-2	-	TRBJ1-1	TGTGCCAGCAGCTTAGTAGCGCCAACGGTGAACACTGAAGCTTTCTTT	CASSLVAPTVNTEAFF
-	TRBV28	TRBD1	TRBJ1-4	TGTGCCAGCAGTTTTCAGGGGGCTGATGAAAAACTGTTTTTT	CASSFQGADEKLFF
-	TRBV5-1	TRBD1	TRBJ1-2	TGCGCCAGCAGCTTACTACAGGGGGAGTATGGCTACACCTTC	CASSLLQGEYGYTF
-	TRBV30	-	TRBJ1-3	TGTGCCTGGAGTGTGGTCGGGGGTAACTCTGGAAACACCATATATTTT	CAWSVVGGNSGNTIYF
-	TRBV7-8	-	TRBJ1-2	TGTGCCAGCAGCCCCGGGTCCTACGCCCGGGGCACCTTC	CASSPGSYARGTF
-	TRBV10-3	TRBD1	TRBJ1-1	TGTGCCACTCAATATGGGACAGGGGCGTCGAGGAGTTCGGGGACTGAAGCTTTCTTT	CATQYGTGASRSSGTEAFF
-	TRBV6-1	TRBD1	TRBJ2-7	TGTGCCAGCAGTCGTCAGGGGGCGCGAGAGCAGTACTTC	CASSRQGAREQYF
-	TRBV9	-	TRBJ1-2	TGTGCCAGCAGCGTAGCCGTCACAGGGACAGGCTACACCTTC	CASSVAVTGTGYTF
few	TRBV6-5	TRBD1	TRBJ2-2	TGTGCCAGCAGTTCCGACAGGGGAATAACCGGGGAGCTGTTTTTT	CASSSDRGITGELFF
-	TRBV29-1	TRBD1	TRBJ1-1	TGCAGCGTGAACGCCCGGGGGGGGACAGCGAACACTGAAGCTTTCTTT	CSVNARGGTANTEAFF
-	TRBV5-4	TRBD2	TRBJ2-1	TGTGCCAGCAGCGGGGGACTAGCCACCTACAATGAGCAGTTCTTC	CASSGGLATYNEQFF
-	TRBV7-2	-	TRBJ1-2	TGTGCCAGCAGCACCCGGACAGCAGACTATGGCTACACCTTC	CASSTRTADYGYTF
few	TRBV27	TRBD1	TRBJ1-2	TGTGCCAGCAGTCCACGGGACAGGGGGGTCTATGGCTACACCTTC	CASSPRDRGVYGYTF
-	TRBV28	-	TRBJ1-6	TGTGCCAGCAGAACGCAGGGGCGTACTTCACCCCTCCACTTT	CASRTQGRTSPLHF
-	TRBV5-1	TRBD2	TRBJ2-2	TGCGCCAGCAGCAACCCCCTACTAGGGAGGGGTGCCGGGGAGCTGTTTTTT	CASSNPLLGRGAGELFF
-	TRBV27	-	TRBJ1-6	TGTGCCAGCAGTTTCGAGGGAAAAGGCTATAATTCACCCCTCCACTTT	CASSFEGKGYNSPLHF
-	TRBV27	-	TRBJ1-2	TGTGCCAGCAGTTTTCGCAGGGTAGATTATGGCTACACCTTC	CASSFRRVDYGYTF
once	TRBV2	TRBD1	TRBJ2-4	TGTGCCAGCAGTGAACAGGGACAGCTACTAGCCAAAAACATTCAGTACTTC	CASSEQGQLLAKNIQYF
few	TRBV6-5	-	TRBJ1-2	TGTGCCAGCAGTTACACTTACGAGAACTATGGCTACACCTTC	CASSYTYENYGYTF
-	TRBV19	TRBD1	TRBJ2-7	TGTGCCAGTAGTATATCCGGGACAGGCTCCTACGAGCAGTACTTC	CASSISGTGSYEQYF
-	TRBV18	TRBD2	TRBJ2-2	TGTGCCAGCTCACCCCCAACTAGCGGGCCGAACACCGGGGAGCTGTTTTTT	CASSPPTSGPNTGELFF
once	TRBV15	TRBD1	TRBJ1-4	TGTGCCACCAGCAGAGATACAGGGGGAAATGAAAAACTGTTTTTT	CATSRDTGGNEKLFF
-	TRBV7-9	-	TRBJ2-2	TGTGCCAGCAGCCTAAACGGCGTGTGGCGGACCGGGGAGCTGTTTTTT	CASSLNGVWRTGELFF
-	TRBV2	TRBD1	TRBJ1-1	TGTGCCAGGAACAGGGGGGACACTGAAGCTTTCTTT	CARNRGDTEAFF
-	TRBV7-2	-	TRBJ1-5	TGTGCCAGCAGCTTAGTCCCAGGATCAGGGAATCAGCCCCAGCATTTT	CASSLVPGSGNQPQHF
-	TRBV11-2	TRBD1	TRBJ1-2	TGTGCCAGCAGCGGACGGACAGGGGTTATAGGCTACACCTTC	CASSGRTGVIGYTF